These 19 T cell receptor beta chains originate from one sample sequenced in a study of blood T cells in healthy people across ages. Primed by a sample-barcoded 5' primer and a J-beta primer mix, a second PCR proceeded for about 6 to 12 cycles. TCRdb recomputed calls from the 5' RACE reads with MiXCR, one row per CDR3 protein. The data hold 750,000 to 950,000 distinct CDR3 sequences, with about 27% observed a single time. These data also featured in a second study, about T cells of mothers and their children.

What was sequenced was blood. These receptors were taken from a middle-aged woman in good health.

This clonotype was recorded once. The CDR3 loop reads CASSSRSGTGAYEQYF. For the CDR3, the DNA is TGTGCCAGCAGCTCCCGGTCCGGGACAGGGGCCTACGAGCAGTACTTC. The V and J genes are TRBV7-2 and TRBJ2-5; 10 nucleotides agree with TRBD1. The end of the DNA fits TRBJ2-7 better, so the J call may be wrong. Germline CDR1 is SGHTA and CDR2 is FQGNSA. The CDR3 covers 16 residues.

The table lists this clonotype with many counts. The chain is built from TRBV12-3 or TRBV12-4 and TRBJ2-7, with 8 bases lining up with TRBD1. The CDR3 is made up of 15 amino acids. The V gene end was trimmed by 4 bases and the J gene end by 6 bases; junction bases not matched to a gene: 11. CDR3 protein: CASSSYGQGIGEQYF. CDR3 DNA: TGTGCCAGCAGTTCCTACGGACAGGGAATCGGCGAGCAGTACTTC.

This clonotype was seen repeatedly, ten times or more. This chain uses TRBV7-8 with TRBJ2-5; D remains ambiguous. Germline CDR1 and CDR2: SGHVS and FQNEAQ. The CDR3 totals 15 residues. Trimming shortened V by 5 bases and J by 4 bases, and 17 bases separated the two germline ends. The CDR3 is CASSPSVGYGETQYF. Written as DNA, the CDR3 is TGTGCCAGCAGCCCCTCGGTCGGCTATGGAGAGACCCAGTACTTC.

In its sample, this clonotype was seen a few times. The germline gene is not matched at one end of the junction; a read error may be the cause. The chain combines TRBV5-5 with TRBJ2-5; 7 bases map to TRBD2. CDR1 SGHKS and CDR2 YYEKEE come from the germline V gene (reference sequence). The CDR3 totals 15 residues. The CDR3 DNA reads as TGTGCCAACAGCTTCCTCGGGGGGTCGCAAGAGACCCAGTACTTC. Amino acids: CANSFLGGSQETQYF.

V is TRBV3-1 and J is TRBJ1-6; D call uncertain. CDR1 is LGHDT, CDR2 YNNKEL, per germline (reference sequence). The CDR3 totals 13 residues. The V end lost 1 base, the J end lost 8 bases, and 6 bases lay between the germline ends. CDR3: CASSQVKDSPLHF. For the CDR3, the DNA is TGTGCCAGCAGCCAAGTGAAGGATTCACCCCTCCACTTT.

This clonotype was recorded many times. The chain is built from TRBV29-1 and TRBJ1-5; 9 bases match TRBD1. Germline V gene sequence: CDR1 SQVTM, CDR2 ANQGSEA. The CDR3 loop spans 13 amino acids. V gave up 7 bases and J gave up 4 bases; unmatched junction bases: 5. CDR3 sequence: CSAGQGINQPQHF. The CDR3 nucleotides read TGCAGCGCCGGACAGGGGATAAATCAGCCCCAGCATTTT. Full variable domain (remainder filled in from reference TRBV29-1 and TRBJ1-5): SAVISQKPSRDICQRGTSLTIQCQVDSQVTMMFWYRQQPGQSLTLIATANQGSEATYESGFVIDKFPISRPNLTFSTLTVSNMSPEDSSIYLCSAGQGINQPQHFGDGTRLSIL.

This clonotype appeared a few times. J is TRBJ2-1 and V is TRBV7-3, with 12 bases that match TRBD2. Trimming removed 2 bases from V and 7 bases from J; junction bases left unmatched: 6. CDR3 size: 16 residues. Germline-derived CDR1 and CDR2 are SGHTA and FQGTGA. The CDR3 is CASSLLAGGQENEQFF. The CDR3 nucleotides read TGTGCCAGCAGCTTACTAGCGGGGGGGCAGGAAAATGAGCAGTTCTTC.

This clonotype was found many times. The V and J genes are TRBV7-9 and TRBJ2-7; no definite D call. Germline CDR1 is SEHNR and CDR2 is FQNEAQ (reference sequence). V gave up 5 bases and J gave up 2 bases, with 10 bases separating them. The CDR3 has 13 amino acids. CDR3 DNA sequence: TGTGCCAGCAGCCCGGCGCTGGCCTACGAGCAGTACTTC. Translation: CASSPALAYEQYF.

This clonotype was detected only a few times. A read error is possible here, since a much larger clone lies one base away. This chain joins TRBV4-3 and TRBJ2-1; 10 nucleotides match TRBD2. V lost 3 bases and J lost 10; bases outside the gene matches: 15. CDR1 is LGHNA and CDR2 is YSLEER in the germline V gene. The CDR3 totals 17 residues. The CDR3 DNA reads TGCGCCAGCAGCCAGGCTAGCGGGGGAACGAGCTCCTACGAGCAGTTCTTC. Its protein product is CASSQASGGTSSYEQFF.

This clonotype has more than one count but fewer than ten. The rearrangement links TRBV27 to TRBJ2-4; weak D call: TRBD2 (7 bases). The J call may be incorrect, as the DNA end agrees better with TRBJ2-7. The CDR3 spans 14 residues. The V gene's germline CDR1 is MNHEY and CDR2 SMNVEV (reference sequence). The CDR3 spells CASTLRGGGYEQYF. In nucleotides, the CDR3 is TGTGCCAGCACCCTAAGGGGGGGTGGCTACGAGCAGTACTTC.

The V gene is TRBV6-1, the J gene TRBJ2-7; TRBD2 might be the D (6 bases). This CDR3 has 13 residues. Between the trimmed V and J ends, which lost 5 bases and 3 bases, there was a span of 11 bases. CDR1 is MNHNS, CDR2 SASEGT, per germline. The CDR3 protein is CASSYGEDYEQYF. CDR3 sequence (DNA): TGTGCCAGCAGTTATGGGGAGGACTACGAGCAGTACTTC.

In the case of this clonotype: A read error may be the cause here, since a much bigger clone is one base away. The chain is built from TRBV28 and TRBJ1-5; perhaps TRBD1 as D (5 bases). The length of the CDR3 is 14 residues. Per germline, CDR1 MDHEN and CDR2 SYDVKM. V lost 8 bases and J lost 6, with 17 bases in between. The CDR3 region is CASGRRGSGQPQHF. Written as DNA, the CDR3 is TGTGCCAGCGGCCGCCGGGGGTCGGGTCAGCCCCAGCATTTT.

Many counts were recorded for this clonotype. A much larger clone sits a single nucleotide away, making a read error possible. The V gene is TRBV12-3 or TRBV12-4, the J gene TRBJ2-5, with a weak D call TRBD2 (6 bases). The CDR3 runs to 13 residues. Trimming shortened V by 7 bases and J by 11 bases, and 20 bases separated the two germline ends. In DNA, the CDR3 is TGTGCCAGCAACCTCGGGACTTTCAATGAGCAGTACTTC. Its translation is CASNLGTFNEQYF.

This clonotype was counted only a few times. Since a much larger clone is just one base distant, this may be a read error. This chain links TRBV7-7 with TRBJ2-4; 7 nucleotides align to TRBD2. Judging by the DNA end, TRBJ2-7 fits better; the J call may be wrong. Per germline, CDR1 SSHAT and CDR2 FNYEAQ (reference sequence). CDR3 length: 14 residues. The chain's CDR3 is CASSRGRGSYEQYF. The DNA of the CDR3 is TGTGCTAGCAGCCGAGGGAGGGGATCCTACGAGCAGTACTTC.

This chain uses TRBV20-1 with TRBJ2-3; TRBD2 agrees at 11 bases. The CDR3 has 17 amino acids. V lost 2 bases and J lost 3; bases outside the gene matches: 10. Germline CDR1 is DFQATT and CDR2 is SNEGSKA (reference sequence). DNA for the CDR3: TGCAGTGCTAGACGAACTAGCGGGGGTCCTGGAACAGATACGCAGTATTTT. It is translated as CSARRTSGGPGTDTQYF.

This clonotype appeared many times. At one end the junction does not follow the germline gene, possibly because of a read error. The rearrangement joins TRBV7-7 to TRBJ2-3, with D possibly TRBD1 on 5 matching bases. The CDR3 is 15 residues long. CDR1 and CDR2 (germline): SSHAT, FNYEAQ (reference sequence). The CDR3: CASSLGSGPGDTQYF. The CDR3 DNA follows: TGTGCTAGCAGCTTAGGATCAGGGCCGGGAGATACGCAGTATTTT.

About this clonotype itself: Since a much larger clone is just one base distant, this may be a read error. The CDR3 DNA follows: TGTGCCAGCAGCTTAGCGAAGGGGACCTATGGCTACACCTTC. This codes for CASSLAKGTYGYTF. This chain uses TRBV7-8 with TRBJ1-2, with D possibly matching TRBD1 (5 bases). V was pared by 0 bases and J by 4 bases, with 9 bases between. CDR1 and CDR2 (germline): SGHVS, FQNEAQ. CDR3 size: 14 residues. Based on the CDR3 plus reference TRBV7-8 and TRBJ1-2, the full variable domain is GAGVSQSPRYKVAKRGQDVALRCDPISGHVSLFWYQQALGQGPEFLTYFQNEAQLDKSGLPSDRFFAERPEGSVSTLKIQRTQQEDSAVYLCASSLAKGTYGYTFGSGTRLTVV.

The chain has TRBV15 and TRBJ2-1; the match to TRBD1 covers 7 bases. This CDR3 region has 15 residues. Unmatched junction bases numbered 2, after V lost 0 bases and J lost 3 bases. Germline V lookup: CDR1 LNHNV, CDR2 YYDKDF (reference sequence). The CDR3 region is CATSREQGNYNEQFF. The CDR3, as DNA: TGTGCCACCAGCAGAGAACAGGGGAACTACAATGAGCAGTTCTTC.

This clonotype was counted only a few times. The junction shows a germline mismatch at one end, possibly a read error. The V call is TRBV12-3 or TRBV12-4, the J call TRBJ2-3; D tentatively reads TRBD1 or TRBD2 (5 bases each). This CDR3 comprises 15 residues. The CDR3, as DNA: TGTGCTAGCAGTTTGTGGGACGGACTCACAGATACGCGGTATTTT. Translation gives CASSLWDGLTDTRYF.